The 8 T cell receptor beta chains below all came from one sample that was sequenced in a study of spatial heterogeneity in lung cancer. TCRdb analysed the 5' RACE reads with MiXCR anew, one entry per CDR3 protein. This sample yields 40,000 to 50,000 distinct CDR3 sequences, of which roughly an eighth are seen a single time; 55% to 60% belongs to the top ten. The time point is: sample taken at primary tumor resection. The input material, whole RNA from tumor, nontumor lung or frozen PBMC, was sequenced unsorted. Sequenced material: PBMCs, taken at surgery. The receptors derive from a male donor with early-stage non-small cell lung cancer.

This clonotype was detected a few times. The chain employs TRBV5-4 and TRBJ2-1, with TRBD2 as a possible D gene (7 bases). Trimming took 0 bases from V and 6 from J, leaving 10 bases between them. Looked up from germline, CDR1 is SGHNT and CDR2 is YYREEE (reference sequence). The CDR3 is made up of 14 amino acids. CDR3 coding DNA: TGTGCCAGCAGCTTGGTAGGGGGGGTCAATGAGCAGTTCTTC. Its translation: CASSLVGGVNEQFF.

The V call is TRBV20-1, the J call TRBJ2-3; 7 bases agree with TRBD2. The CDR3 is 12 residues long. Germline loops: CDR1 DFQATT, CDR2 SNEGSKA (reference sequence). V gave up 1 base and J gave up 8 bases; unmatched junction bases: 3. The CDR3 protein is CSARGAGATQYF. CDR3 DNA: TGCAGTGCTAGAGGGGCGGGAGCTACGCAGTATTTT.

A few counts support this clonotype. The rearrangement uses TRBV5-1 and TRBJ1-1, with D unresolved. Germline V gene data show CDR1 as SGHRS and CDR2 as YFSETQ. This CDR3 has 14 residues. V dropped 4 bases and J dropped 4 bases, with 14 bases sitting between them. CDR3 residues: CASSPAMGSTEAFF. CDR3 DNA: TGCGCCAGCAGCCCGGCGATGGGGTCCACTGAAGCTTTCTTT.

Many counts were recorded for this clonotype. J is TRBJ2-3 and V is TRBV11-2; no firm D call. The V end lost 5 bases, the J end lost 4 bases, and 16 bases lay between the germline ends. Germline V lookup: CDR1 SGHAT, CDR2 FQNNGV. The CDR3 is 15 residues long. The CDR3 here is CASSPAPVGADTQYF. CDR3 nucleotides: TGTGCCAGCAGCCCGGCTCCAGTTGGGGCAGATACGCAGTATTTT.

This clonotype was seen repeatedly, ten times or more. The gene calls are TRBV4-3 and TRBJ2-5; the D gene could be TRBD1 or TRBD2 (5 bases each). Germline V gives CDR1 LGHNA, CDR2 YSLEER. The CDR3 is 14 amino acids. V dropped 1 base and J dropped 5 bases, with 11 bases sitting between them. CDR3 sequence reads: CASSQGGSWETQYF. CDR3 in DNA: TGCGCCAGCAGCCAAGGGGGGTCCTGGGAGACCCAGTACTTC.

A few counts support this clonotype. V and J are TRBV7-2 and TRBJ1-6; D is possibly TRBD1 (6 bases). The V end was cut by 0 bases, the J end by 9 bases, with 9 bases between. The CDR3 runs to 14 residues. The germline CDR1 and CDR2 sequences are SGHTA and FQGNSA. CDR3 protein: CASSLAPGASPLHF. The CDR3, as DNA: TGTGCCAGCAGCTTAGCTCCGGGGGCTTCACCCCTCCACTTT.

The chain combines TRBV12-3 or TRBV12-4 with TRBJ2-2, with D perhaps assigned TRBD1 or TRBD2 (5 bases each). V dropped 5 bases and J dropped 6 bases, with 22 bases sitting between them. This CDR3 comprises 17 residues. The CDR3 DNA reads as TGTGCCAGCAGTCCCCCCCCTAGCTGGGGCCACCCCGGGGAGCTGTTTTTT. It encodes CASSPPPSWGHPGELFF.

This clonotype was counted at least ten times. The chain is built from TRBV5-1 and TRBJ2-7; D is possibly TRBD2 (6 bases). Trimming pared 7 bases from V and 7 bases from J, leaving 18 bases between. Germline CDR1 reads SGHRS; CDR2 reads YFSETQ. CDR3 length: 13 residues. CDR3 in DNA: TGCGCCAGCGCCGGGGGTAGCGCCATGGAGCAGTACTTC. As protein: CASAGGSAMEQYF.